This record covers a single T cell receptor (beta chain). Cohorts were based on clinical histories the participants reported. Up to 2 weeks before entering the study, exposed participants had met a COVID-19 case. From germline, CDR1 is KGHSH and CDR2 LQKENI. This CDR3 has 17 residues. The trim removed 2 bases at V and 2 bases at J, leaving 5 bases unmatched. Study processing details: From reference gene primer amplification, estimates of nucleated cell counts were derived. Clones were sequenced by immunoSEQ multiplex PCR, and TCRdb holds only the in-frame ones, with some missing. V and J calls and clone size are as listed in that table; D and trimming were resolved from the DNA. The repertoire has 350,000 to 500,000 clones, more than 70% of them found once; the top ten carry roughly 1.4%. This entry is derived from a study of blood T cell repertoires in COVID-19. Overall study context: The cDNA or gDNA used as material had been derived from T cells, B-cell-depleted T cells, or PBMCs.

This sequence joins TRBV18 and TRBJ2-5; 13 bases fit TRBD2. Sequencing used PBMCs or T cells enriched from blood (not recorded which). This sequence was found in a woman aged 18-35 years who had been exposed to COVID-19. The CDR3 nucleotides read TGTGCCAGCTCACCATCACCGGGACTAGCGGGACAAGAGACCCAGTACTTC. This codes for CASSPSPGLAGQETQYF.